One sample yielded the 14 T cell receptor beta chains listed below, sequenced in a study of T-cell memory formation after mild COVID-19. TCRdb analysed the 5' RACE reads with MiXCR anew, one entry per CDR3 protein. The data contain approximately 100,000 distinct CDR3 sequences, 25% of them singletons. Sequenced: PBMCs or a T cell subset sorted from them (not recorded which). These receptors came from a man aged 18 to 30 who had mild COVID-19 (a few samples of this study predate the infection). Cell type and time point are not known.

In this sample, this clonotype turned up a few times. CDR3 protein: CASSLGGPGPQHF. The CDR3 coding sequence is TGTGCCAGCAGTTTAGGGGGACCGGGGCCCCAGCATTTT. The V call is TRBV12-3 or TRBV12-4, the J call TRBJ1-5; the D gene is possibly TRBD1 (5 bases). The CDR3 is 13 amino acids. Between the trimmed V and J ends, which lost 1 base and 9 bases, there was a span of 10 bases.

This clonotype showed up just a few times. The chain recombines TRBV12-3 or TRBV12-4 with TRBJ2-3; 9 positions match TRBD1. This CDR3 comprises 14 residues. The junction had 6 bases not matched to a gene; V was cut back by 6 bases and J by 5 bases. The CDR3 loop reads CASSQDRGLDTQYF. The CDR3 DNA is TGTGCCAGCAGCCAGGACAGGGGTTTAGATACGCAGTATTTT.

The rearrangement uses TRBV7-7 and TRBJ2-2; 10 bases fit TRBD1. This CDR3 contains 16 residues. Germline CDR1 is SSHAT and CDR2 is FNYEAQ (reference sequence). Germline trimming cut 6 bases from V and 3 bases from J; bases unmatched to any gene: 7. CDR3 bases: TGTGCCAGCAGATCCGCCGGGACAGGGGACACCGGGGAGCTGTTTTTT. Encoded protein: CASRSAGTGDTGELFF.

This clonotype was recorded a few times. The J gene is TRBJ1-4, the V gene TRBV7-9; D might be TRBD1 (6 bases). Trimming took 7 bases from V and 8 from J, leaving 20 bases between them. This CDR3 comprises 15 residues. CDR1 and CDR2 from the germline V gene are SEHNR and FQNEAQ (reference sequence). CDR3 sequence reads: CASMTPGQGPEKLFF. CDR3 coding DNA: TGTGCCAGCATGACACCGGGACAAGGCCCGGAAAAACTGTTTTTT.

This clonotype turned up a few times. The chain couples TRBV10-2 to TRBJ1-2, with TRBD1 as a possible D gene (5 bases). V lost 8 bases and J 5 bases, leaving 18 bases between the germline ends. This CDR3 is built from 14 residues. Germline V gene lookup returns CDR1 WSHSY and CDR2 SAAADI. The CDR3 bases are TGCGCCAGCGGCCGGGGACGCAGAAGTTATGGCTACACCTTC. Translating gives CASGRGRRSYGYTF.

This clonotype has only a few counts. The CDR3 region is CASSFGGSSYEQYF. The CDR3 nucleotides read TGTGCCAGCAGCTTTGGCGGGAGCTCCTACGAGCAGTACTTC. V and J are TRBV7-6 and TRBJ2-7, with TRBD2 matching over 7 bases. V shed 3 bases and J 0 bases; nucleotides not matched to a gene: 2. The CDR3 has 14 residues. Germline V lookup: CDR1 SGHVS, CDR2 FNYEAQ. The full variable domain, completed using reference TRBV7-6 and TRBJ2-7, is GAGVSQSPRYKVTKRGQDVALRCDPISGHVSLYWYRQALGQGPEFLTYFNYEAQQDKSGLPNDRFSAERPEGSISTLTIQRTEQRDSAMYRCASSFGGSSYEQYFGPGTRLTVT.

This chain uses TRBV6-2 or TRBV6-3 with TRBJ2-6; perhaps TRBD2 as D (6 bases). This CDR3 contains 17 residues. The germline V and J ends were trimmed by 7 bases and 0 bases, with 16 bases remaining between them. Germline CDR1 is MNHEY and CDR2 is SVGEGT. CDR3 DNA sequence: TGTGCCAGCAACCCTGTCTGGGGGGACTCTGGGGCCAACGTCCTGACTTTC. Its translation: CASNPVWGDSGANVLTF.

The chain combines TRBV2 with TRBJ2-1, with unresolved D. Trimming removed 7 bases from V and 7 bases from J, with 11 bases in between. The germline gives CDR1 SNHLY, CDR2 FYNNEI. This CDR3 contains 12 residues. The CDR3 nucleotides read TGTGCCAGCACGGCTGGCAGAAATGAGCAGTTCTTC. As protein: CASTAGRNEQFF.

The chain couples TRBV10-3 to TRBJ2-3; D is ambiguous. Germline V gives CDR1 ENHRY, CDR2 SYGVKD. V was shortened by 3 bases and J by 1 base, with 8 bases between the two germline ends. The CDR3 runs to 14 residues. The CDR3 sequence is CAISDKWGTDTQYF. In DNA, the CDR3 is TGTGCCATCAGTGACAAATGGGGCACAGATACGCAGTATTTT.

V usage is TRBV24-1 and J usage is TRBJ1-5; no firm D call. The CDR3 is made up of 15 amino acids. The V gene lost 2 bases and the J gene lost 2 bases, with 9 bases spanning the gap. Germline lookup yields CDR1 KGHDR and CDR2 SFDVKD. The CDR3, as DNA: TGTGCCACCAGTGATTCTGCGCTGGGCAATCAGCCCCAGCATTTT. Encoded protein: CATSDSALGNQPQHF.

This chain links TRBV4-2 with TRBJ2-7, with 11 bases that match TRBD1. The CDR3 extends over 16 amino acids. Germline V gives CDR1 LGHNA, CDR2 YNFKEQ. V shed 0 bases, J shed 7 bases, and the junction held 8 bases outside the gene matches. For the CDR3, the DNA is TGTGCCAGCAGCCAAGATCTGTTAGGGACAGGGGGAGAGCAGTACGTC. It yields the protein CASSQDLLGTGGEQYV.

This clonotype was counted only a few times. V usage is TRBV20-1 and J usage is TRBJ2-1; 7 positions agree with TRBD2. The germline CDR1 and CDR2 sequences are DFQATT and SNEGSKA (reference sequence). Germline trimming cut 6 bases from V and 4 bases from J; bases unmatched to any gene: 9. There are 14 residues in the CDR3. The CDR3 sequence: CSASGTRSYNEQFF. CDR3 bases: TGCAGTGCGAGCGGGACCCGTTCATACAATGAGCAGTTCTTC.

The chain recombines TRBV4-2 with TRBJ2-1; D is possibly TRBD2 (6 bases). The germline CDR1 and CDR2 sequences are LGHNA and YNFKEQ. The CDR3 is 17 residues long. Trimming left V 2 bases short and J 7 bases short, with 21 bases between. The CDR3 region has the DNA TGTGCCAGCAGCCAACCGGTTTGGGGACTGGAAGAAAATGAGCAGTTCTTC. Residues: CASSQPVWGLEENEQFF.

V gene TRBV7-9 combines with J gene TRBJ1-1; weak D call: TRBD1 (5 bases). Germline CDR1 reads SEHNR; CDR2 reads FQNEAQ (reference sequence). The CDR3 loop spans 16 amino acids. The V and J ends lost 2 bases and 1 base respectively, with 14 bases between them. The chain's CDR3 is CASSLPFDGTNTEAFF. The CDR3 DNA sequence: TGTGCCAGCAGCTTACCTTTCGACGGGACGAACACTGAAGCTTTCTTT.